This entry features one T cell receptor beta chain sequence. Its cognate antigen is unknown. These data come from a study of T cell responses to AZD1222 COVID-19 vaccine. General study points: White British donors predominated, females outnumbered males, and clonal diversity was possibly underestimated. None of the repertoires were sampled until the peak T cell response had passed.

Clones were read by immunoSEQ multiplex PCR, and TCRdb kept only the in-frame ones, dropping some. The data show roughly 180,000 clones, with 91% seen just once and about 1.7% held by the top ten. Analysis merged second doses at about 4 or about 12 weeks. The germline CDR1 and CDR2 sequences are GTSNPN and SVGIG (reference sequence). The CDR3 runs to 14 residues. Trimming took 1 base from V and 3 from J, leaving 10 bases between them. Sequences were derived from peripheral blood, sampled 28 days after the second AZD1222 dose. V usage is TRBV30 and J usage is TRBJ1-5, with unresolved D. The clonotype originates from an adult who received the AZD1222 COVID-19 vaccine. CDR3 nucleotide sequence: TGTGCCTGGAGTGAAGGCAGTCTCAATCAGCCCCAGCATTTT. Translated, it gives CAWSEGSLNQPQHF.